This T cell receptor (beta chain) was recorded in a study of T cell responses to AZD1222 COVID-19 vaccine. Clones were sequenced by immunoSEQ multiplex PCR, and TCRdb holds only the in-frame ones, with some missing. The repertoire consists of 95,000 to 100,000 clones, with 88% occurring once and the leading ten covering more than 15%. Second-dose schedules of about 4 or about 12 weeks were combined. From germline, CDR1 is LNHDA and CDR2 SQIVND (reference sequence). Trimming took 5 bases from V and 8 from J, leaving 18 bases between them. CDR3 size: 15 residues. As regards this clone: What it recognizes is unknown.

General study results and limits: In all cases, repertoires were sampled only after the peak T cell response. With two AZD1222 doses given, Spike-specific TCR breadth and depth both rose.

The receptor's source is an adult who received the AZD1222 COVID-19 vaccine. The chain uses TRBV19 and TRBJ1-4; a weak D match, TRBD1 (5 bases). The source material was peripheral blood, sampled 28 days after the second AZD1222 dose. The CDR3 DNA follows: TGTGCCAGTAGTCCACAGCCTGAGGGGCACGAAAAACTGTTTTTT. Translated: CASSPQPEGHEKLFF.